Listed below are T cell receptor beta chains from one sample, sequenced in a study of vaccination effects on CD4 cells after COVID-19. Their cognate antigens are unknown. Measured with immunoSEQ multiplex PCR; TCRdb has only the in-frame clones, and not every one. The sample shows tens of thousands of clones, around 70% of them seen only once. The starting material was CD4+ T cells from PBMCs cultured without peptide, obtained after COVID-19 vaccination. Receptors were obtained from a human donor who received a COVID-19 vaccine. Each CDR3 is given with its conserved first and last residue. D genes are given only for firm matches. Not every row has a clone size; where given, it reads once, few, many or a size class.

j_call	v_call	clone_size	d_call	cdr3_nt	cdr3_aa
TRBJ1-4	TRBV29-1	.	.	TGCAGCGTGACCGGGGGGGGTTGGAGCGAAAAACTGTTTTTT	CSVTGGGWSEKLFF
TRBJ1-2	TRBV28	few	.	TGTGCCAGCAGCTCTTTGACGGGTGGCTACACCTTC	CASSSLTGGYTF
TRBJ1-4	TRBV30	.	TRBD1	TGTGCCTGGATTGGGTCAGGGGGTGGTGAAAAACTGTTTTTT	CAWIGSGGGEKLFF
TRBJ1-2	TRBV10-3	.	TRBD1	TGTGCCATCAGGAGGGACAGGAATCCCTATGGCTACACCTTC	CAIRRDRNPYGYTF
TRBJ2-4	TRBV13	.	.	TGTGCCAGCAGCTTAGAGCAGGGGCCCATTCAGTACTTC	CASSLEQGPIQYF
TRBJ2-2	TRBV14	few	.	TGTGCCAGCAGCCATGCAGGAGCTCCGAACACCGGGGAGCTGTTTTTT	CASSHAGAPNTGELFF
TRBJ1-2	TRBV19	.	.	TGTGCCAGTAGTACTCGCAGGGAGGGGAGCTATGGCTACACCTTC	CASSTRREGSYGYTF
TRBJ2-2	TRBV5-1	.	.	TGCGCCAGCAAGGAGGGGGCGATTACCGGGGAGCTGTTTTTT	CASKEGAITGELFF
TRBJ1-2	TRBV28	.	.	TGTGCCAGCACCGATGGACTGGGACAAACTAACTATGGCTACACCTTC	CASTDGLGQTNYGYTF
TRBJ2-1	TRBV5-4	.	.	TGTGCCAGCAGCTTGGGCGGGGGCTTCTACAATGAGCAGTTCTTC	CASSLGGGFYNEQFF
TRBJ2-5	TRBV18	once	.	TGTGCCAGCTCACCAACCGATTTGGAGACCCAGTACTTC	CASSPTDLETQYF
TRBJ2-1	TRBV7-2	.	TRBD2	TGTGCCAGCAGCCAAAGCGGGGGCGTTTATGAGCAGTTCTTC	CASSQSGGVYEQFF
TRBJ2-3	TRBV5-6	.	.	TGTGCCAGCAGCCGGGACCGTGGCTCGGTTGTAGATACGCAGTATTTT	CASSRDRGSVVDTQYF
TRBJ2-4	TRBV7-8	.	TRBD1	TGTGCCAGCAGCACCGGGACAGGGCAAAACATTCAGTACTTC	CASSTGTGQNIQYF
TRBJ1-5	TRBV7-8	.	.	TGTGCCAGCAGCTTATTGGAATTCGGCGGCAATCAGCCCCAGCATTTT	CASSLLEFGGNQPQHF
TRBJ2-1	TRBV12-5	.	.	TGTGCTAGTGGTTACACTCCTGGCGGGGGCTCTGTGTTGAACTACAATGAGCAGTTCTTC	CASGYTPGGGSVLNYNEQFF
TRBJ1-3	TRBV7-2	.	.	TGTGCCAGCAGCTTATTCTACGTAAAGGAGAGCTCTGGAAACACCATATATTTT	CASSLFYVKESSGNTIYF
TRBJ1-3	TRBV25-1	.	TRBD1	TGTGCCAGCAGTGACCACAGGGGCTCTGGAAACACCATATATTTT	CASSDHRGSGNTIYF
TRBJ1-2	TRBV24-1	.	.	TGTGCCACCAGCGGCCGGGACAAGAACTATGGCTACACCTTC	CATSGRDKNYGYTF
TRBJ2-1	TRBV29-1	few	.	TGCAGCGTTGATCGTGGGAACCGTAACACTCGGAATGAGCAGTTCTTC	CSVDRGNRNTRNEQFF
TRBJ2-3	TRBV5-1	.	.	TGCGCCAGCAGCTTGGCAGGACGAACAGATACGCAGTATTTT	CASSLAGRTDTQYF
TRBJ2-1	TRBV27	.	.	TGTGCCAGCAGTTTAACGTGGACGGAGTCCTACAATGAGCAGTTCTTC	CASSLTWTESYNEQFF
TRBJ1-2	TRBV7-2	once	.	TGTGCCAGCAGCTCGTTGGGGGGCTACACCTTC	CASSSLGGYTF
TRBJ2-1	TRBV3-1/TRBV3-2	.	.	TGTGCCAGCAGCCACAACAGGGAGCTTAAGTTCTTC	CASSHNRELKFF
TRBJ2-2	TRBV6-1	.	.	TGTGCCAGCAGTGAGTGGGGGGCGAACACCGGGGAGCTGTTTTTT	CASSEWGANTGELFF
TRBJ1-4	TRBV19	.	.	TGTGCCAGTACCGCCGGGACGGGACATGAAAAACTGTTTTTT	CASTAGTGHEKLFF
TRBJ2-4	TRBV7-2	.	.	TGTGCCAGCAGCTTAGTTCCAACCTTAGCCAAAAACATTCAGTACTTC	CASSLVPTLAKNIQYF
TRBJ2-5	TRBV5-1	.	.	TGCGCCAGCAGCCCTGGTCCCTCTACAGGGACCCAGTACTTC	CASSPGPSTGTQYF
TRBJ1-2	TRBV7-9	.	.	TGTGCCAGCAGCCCAAGGACGGACGGCTACACCTTC	CASSPRTDGYTF
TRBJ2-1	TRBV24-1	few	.	TGTGCCACCAGTGATCCTTCAGGGGTGGTCTACAATGAGCAGTTCTTC	CATSDPSGVVYNEQFF
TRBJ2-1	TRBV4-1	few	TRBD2	TGCGCCAGCAGCAGCCGTAGCGGGGGGGCATACAATGAGCAGTTCTTC	CASSSRSGGAYNEQFF
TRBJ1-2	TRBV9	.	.	TGTGCCAGCAGCGTAGAGGGTTCCTATGGCTACACCTTC	CASSVEGSYGYTF
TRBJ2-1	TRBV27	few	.	TGTGCCAGCAGTCCGAAATTCTACAATGAGCAGTTCTTC	CASSPKFYNEQFF
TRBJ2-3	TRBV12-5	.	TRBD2	TGTGCTAGTGGTTTGTTATCGGGGGGAGGTGGCACAGATACGCAGTATTTT	CASGLLSGGGGTDTQYF
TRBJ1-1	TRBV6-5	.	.	TGTGCCAGCAGTTACTCGATAGCAGCCTCCGCTGAAGCTTTCTTT	CASSYSIAASAEAFF
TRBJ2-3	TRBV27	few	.	TGTGCCAGCAGTTTTTCTGCCGGGGCTCACAGTACGCAGTATTTT	CASSFSAGAHSTQYF
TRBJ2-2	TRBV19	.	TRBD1	TGTGCCAGTAGCCGGGACAGGGGGAGCGGGGAGCTGTTTTTT	CASSRDRGSGELFF
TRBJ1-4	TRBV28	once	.	TGTGCCAGCAGTACTGGGCAGGGGAGGGGAAAACTGTTTTTT	CASSTGQGRGKLFF
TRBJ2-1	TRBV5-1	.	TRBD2	TGCGCCAGCAGCCCGGGACTAGCGGGGGATGAGCAGTTCTTC	CASSPGLAGDEQFF
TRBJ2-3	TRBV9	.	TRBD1	TGTGCCAGCAGAGGGACAGCCGGCACAGATACGCAGTATTTT	CASRGTAGTDTQYF
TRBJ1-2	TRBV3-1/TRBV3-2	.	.	TGTGCCAGCAGGCAACAGGGTTTCTATGGCTACACCTTC	CASRQQGFYGYTF
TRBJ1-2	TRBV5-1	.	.	TGCGCCAGCAGCATTCAGGGGCTCTATGGCTACACCTTC	CASSIQGLYGYTF
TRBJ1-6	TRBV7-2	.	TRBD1	TGTGCCAGCAGTGGACAGGGGACCTCACCCCTCCACTTT	CASSGQGTSPLHF
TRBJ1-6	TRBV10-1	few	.	TGCGCCAGCAGTGCGACCGTCGGTTCACCCCTCCACTTT	CASSATVGSPLHF
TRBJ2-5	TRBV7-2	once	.	TGTGCCAGCAGCTTACGAGGGGACTCGGAGACCCAGTACTTC	CASSLRGDSETQYF
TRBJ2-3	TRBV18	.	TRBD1	TGTGCCAGCTCACCACCCCAGGGGGCAGGAGATACGCAGTATTTT	CASSPPQGAGDTQYF
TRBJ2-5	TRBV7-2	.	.	TGTGCCAGCAGCTTATTAAAGTTTAAGGTCGAGACCCAGTACTTC	CASSLLKFKVETQYF
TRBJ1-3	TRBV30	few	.	TGTGCCTGGAGTGTAGCCAGGGGTGGAAACACCATATATTTT	CAWSVARGGNTIYF
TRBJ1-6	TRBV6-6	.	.	TGTGCCAGCAGTTACCGACGGGATAATTCACCCCTCCACTTT	CASSYRRDNSPLHF
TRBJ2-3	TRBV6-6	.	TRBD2	TGTGCCAGCAGCCGACCGACTAGCGGGGAGTATGCCACAGATACGCAGTATTTT	CASSRPTSGEYATDTQYF
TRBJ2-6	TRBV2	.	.	TGTGCCAGCAGGGGGGGAAAAGAGGCCTTAAGGCCTGGGGCCAACGTCCTGACTTTC	CASRGGKEALRPGANVLTF
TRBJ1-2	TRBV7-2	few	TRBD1	TGTGCCAGCAGCTCACAGGGGATGGGGAACTATGGCTACACCTTC	CASSSQGMGNYGYTF
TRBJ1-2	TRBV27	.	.	TGTGCCAGCAGTTGGACAGATCGGGGGGGAGGCGGCTACACCTTC	CASSWTDRGGGGYTF
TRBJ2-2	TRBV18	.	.	TGTGCCAGCTCACCAAGAGGGACACAGAACACCGGGGAGCTGTTTTTT	CASSPRGTQNTGELFF
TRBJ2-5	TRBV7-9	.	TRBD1	TGTGCCAGCAGCGCATTGGGGGGGACAGGGATCCAAGAGACCCAGTACTTC	CASSALGGTGIQETQYF
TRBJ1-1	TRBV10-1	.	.	TGCGCCAGCAGTGAGTCGGTTATCGAGGATAGAACTTTCTTT	CASSESVIEDRTFF
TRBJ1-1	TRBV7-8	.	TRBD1	TGTGCCAGCAGCTCGACGACAGGGGGCGCGTACGCTGAAGCTTTCTTT	CASSSTTGGAYAEAFF